What follows are 9 T cell receptor beta chains derived from one specimen sequenced in a study of response to subunit inactivated influenza vaccine. TCRdb independently ran MiXCR on the RT-PCR reads; one entry per CDR3 protein. The data contain just under 550,000 distinct CDR3 sequences, approximately 24% of them singletons. The same data also contributed to another study, on T cells expressing NK-cell markers. That paper notes: TCR beta cDNA was made by 5'RACE template switching with UMIs.

The starting material was CD4+ T cells sorted from PBMCs, obtained roughly 12 days after vaccination. The receptors come from a man aged 50 or older who received an inactivated influenza vaccine.

This chain uses TRBV11-2 with TRBJ2-1; 11 positions match TRBD2. The CDR3 spans 19 residues. Germline CDR1 is SGHAT and CDR2 is FQNNGV. Trimming cost V 0 bases and J 0 bases; bases outside gene matches: 7. CDR3 amino acids: CASSLDGLAGGISYNEQFF. The CDR3 nucleotides read TGTGCCAGCAGCTTAGACGGGCTAGCGGGGGGCATCTCCTACAATGAGCAGTTCTTC.

This clonotype has only a few counts. This chain links TRBV20-1 with TRBJ2-6; D gene unclear. The ends were cut back, 3 bases at V and 2 bases at J, with 5 bases in the middle. This CDR3 contains 13 residues. Germline V gene sequence: CDR1 DFQATT, CDR2 SNEGSKA (reference sequence). The CDR3 loop reads CSARLPGANVLTF. The CDR3 DNA reads as TGCAGTGCTAGGCTCCCTGGGGCCAACGTCCTGACTTTC.

This clonotype was counted a few times. V is TRBV10-3 and J is TRBJ2-5; possible D gene TRBD2, 5 bases. V was cut by 6 bases and J by 5 bases, with 7 bases left in between. Germline loops: CDR1 ENHRY, CDR2 SYGVKD. The CDR3 consists of 11 residues. In nucleotides, the CDR3 is TGTGCCATCAGGGGAGCGGAGACCCAGTACTTC. This gives the protein CAIRGAETQYF.

The chain recombines TRBV5-1 with TRBJ2-5; 12 bases agree with TRBD2. CDR1 is SGHRS and CDR2 is YFSETQ in the germline V gene. Losses at the gene ends were 0 bases for V and 2 bases for J; bases not matched to a gene: 5. The CDR3 contains 17 residues. CDR3 sequence reads: CASSLVASGRGQETQYF. The CDR3 DNA reads TGCGCCAGCAGCTTGGTCGCTAGCGGGAGGGGACAAGAGACCCAGTACTTC.

CDR3 in amino acids: CASSPGGGGEKLFF. CDR3 DNA: TGTGCCAGCAGCCCAGGCGGGGGTGGTGAAAAACTGTTTTTT. The V call is TRBV7-2, the J call TRBJ1-4, with D perhaps matching TRBD1 (5 bases). The CDR3 sequence is 14 residues long. V was shortened by 5 bases and J by 7 bases, with 14 bases between the two germline ends. The germline V gene has CDR1 SGHTA and CDR2 FQGNSA.

The chain combines TRBV12-3 or TRBV12-4 with TRBJ1-1, with D tentatively TRBD1 (6 bases). The V and J ends lost 4 bases and 5 bases respectively, with 14 bases between them. CDR3 length: 14 residues. The CDR3 loop reads CASSYGGMGTEAFF. In DNA, the CDR3 is TGTGCCAGCAGTTACGGGGGCATGGGAACTGAAGCTTTCTTT.

This clonotype occurred a few times. CDR3 region: CASSFMTGGVYEQFF. Here the CDR3 DNA reads TGTGCCAGCAGCTTTATGACAGGGGGGGTATATGAGCAGTTCTTC. This chain uses TRBV7-3 with TRBJ2-1, with 9 bases lining up with TRBD1. The germline CDR1 and CDR2 sequences are SGHTA and FQGTGA. V lost 3 bases to trimming and J lost 8 bases; unmatched junction nucleotides: 8. This CDR3 is 15 amino acids long.

This chain links TRBV5-1 with TRBJ2-3; the D gene is possibly TRBD2 (7 bases). Germline V gene lookup returns CDR1 SGHRS and CDR2 YFSETQ. V lost 4 bases and J lost 0, with 15 bases in between. This CDR3 spans 16 amino acids. The CDR3 coding sequence is TGCGCCAGCAGCCCGGAGGGGGGGACGAGCACAGATACGCAGTATTTT. This sequence encodes CASSPEGGTSTDTQYF.

The chain couples TRBV7-2 to TRBJ2-5; 10 bases are shared with TRBD2. The length of the CDR3 is 14 residues. With 4 bases clipped from V and 9 bases from J, the junction kept 8 bases outside the gene matches. Germline V gives CDR1 SGHTA, CDR2 FQGNSA. The DNA of the CDR3 is TGTGCCAGCAGCTCACTAGCGGGGAGGGTGGCCCAGTACTTC. This gives the protein CASSSLAGRVAQYF.